Shown below are 10 T cell receptor beta chains from a single sample sequenced in a study of shared T cell receptors in the human thymus. TCRdb's table, derived via immunoSEQ multiplex PCR, lists solely in-frame clones and lacks some. The table records some 720,000 clones, approximately 87% of them present only once. These data were also filed under a second study, of human thymus T cells.

The material sequenced was thymocytes. These TCRs come from a boy under two years old with a congenital heart defect.

V is TRBV30 and J is TRBJ2-5, with TRBD2 identical over 7 bases. The J call may be in error: the DNA end matches TRBJ2-7 better. The germline V gene has CDR1 GTSNPN and CDR2 SVGIG (reference sequence). The CDR3 has 15 amino acids. The CDR3 spells CAWRGEGTTYYEQYF. CDR3 in DNA: TGTGCCTGGAGGGGCGAGGGGACTACCTACTACGAGCAGTACTTC.

The chain is built from TRBV28 and TRBJ2-2; 8 nucleotides agree with TRBD1. J lost 3 bases, V lost 6 bases, and 6 bases had no gene match. Germline loops: CDR1 MDHEN, CDR2 SYDVKM. The CDR3 is 15 amino acids. The CDR3 DNA reads as TGTGCCAGCAGCTCGGACAGGGAGGACACCGGGGAGCTGTTTTTT. It specifies CASSSDREDTGELFF.

The V and J genes are TRBV25-1 and TRBJ1-2; the D gene is possibly TRBD1 (6 bases). Looked up from germline, CDR1 is MGHDK and CDR2 is SYGVNS. The CDR3 has 16 amino acids. V was clipped by 5 bases and J by 3 bases, with 19 bases between them. CDR3 residues: CASSPQGRGSHYGYTF. The DNA for the CDR3 is TGTGCCAGCAGTCCTCAAGGGAGGGGGTCTCACTATGGCTACACCTTC.

The V call is TRBV4-2, the J call TRBJ2-3; 11 nucleotides align to TRBD2. The CDR3 is made up of 17 amino acids. With 1 base clipped from V and 4 bases from J, the junction kept 7 bases outside the gene matches. The germline V gene has CDR1 LGHNA and CDR2 YNFKEQ. CDR3 in amino acids: CASSQGRLAGFADTQYF. For the CDR3, the DNA is TGTGCCAGCAGCCAAGGGCGACTAGCGGGATTCGCAGATACGCAGTATTTT.

The chain has TRBV4-3 and TRBJ2-1; 7 nucleotides agree with TRBD2. V was clipped by 4 bases and J by 0 bases; unmatched bases: 12. The CDR3 spans 18 residues. Looked up from germline, CDR1 is LGHNA and CDR2 is YSLEER. CDR3 protein: CASSPRDSGPSSYNEQFF. The CDR3 DNA follows: TGCGCCAGCAGCCCAAGAGATAGCGGGCCAAGCTCCTACAATGAGCAGTTCTTC.

This chain joins TRBV12-5 and TRBJ2-7; D not resolved. V was cut by 2 bases and J by 6 bases, with 8 bases left in between. Germline values: CDR1 LGHNT, CDR2 FRNRAP. The CDR3 runs 12 residues. Written as DNA, the CDR3 is TGTGCTAGTGGTTTGTCCATTTCCGAGCAGTACTTC. Amino acids: CASGLSISEQYF.

The gene calls are TRBV9 and TRBJ1-3; no reliable D call. The CDR3 consists of 15 residues. V was trimmed by 0 bases and J by 0 bases, leaving 7 bases between them. Germline V gives CDR1 SGDLS, CDR2 YYNGEE. The CDR3 sequence is CASSVEASSGNTIYF. The CDR3, as DNA: TGTGCCAGCAGCGTAGAGGCTAGCTCTGGAAACACCATATATTTT.

The chain couples TRBV4-3 to TRBJ2-5; 12 bases are a match to TRBD2. CDR3 size: 17 residues. V trimming: 5 bases; J trimming: 1 base; junction bases outside the gene matches: 8. The V gene's germline CDR1 is LGHNA and CDR2 YSLEER. CDR3 loop: CASSAWGGLAGQETQYF. CDR3 DNA sequence: TGCGCCAGCAGCGCCTGGGGGGGACTAGCGGGCCAAGAGACCCAGTACTTC.

This clone showed up just a few times. The chain couples TRBV27 to TRBJ2-6; 7 positions agree with TRBD1. CDR3 length: 13 residues. Germline V gene data show CDR1 as MNHEY and CDR2 as SMNVEV (reference sequence). V lost 5 bases to trimming and J lost 15 bases; unmatched junction nucleotides: 10. The CDR3: CASSPGTAGALTF. For the CDR3, the DNA is TGTGCCAGCAGTCCCGGGACAGCCGGCGCCCTGACTTTC.

V and J are TRBV7-8 and TRBJ2-7; 10 nucleotides line up with TRBD2. Germline V gene sequence: CDR1 SGHVS, CDR2 FQNEAQ. The CDR3 has 16 residues. J gave up 1 base and V 8 bases, and 11 bases lay outside the gene matches. CDR3 residues: CASATPLAGESYEQYF. CDR3 nucleotides: TGTGCCAGCGCCACTCCCCTAGCGGGGGAATCCTACGAGCAGTACTTC.